This T cell receptor (beta chain) was identified in a study of STAT3 mutations in large granular lymphocyte leukemia. Study conclusions and caveats: Treatment regimens differed across patients between samplings. Persisting codominant clonotypes may have hidden a small pathogenic clone. After therapy, about 35% of the 18 patients switched clonotypes, all new clones STAT3 wild type. Every T-LGLL patient had at least one immunodominant TCRbeta clonotype.

CDR1 is MNHEY and CDR2 is SMNVEV in the germline V gene (reference sequence). The CDR3 is 14 amino acids. Trimming took 2 bases from V and 7 from J; bases not matched to a gene: 5. Concerning this clone: Antigen unknown.

Clones were sequenced by immunoSEQ multiplex PCR, and TCRdb holds only the in-frame ones, with some missing. Of 9,500 to 15,000 clones detected, about 75% appear once; the ten largest clones hold 40% to 55%. This chain links TRBV27 with TRBJ2-1, with TRBD2 matching over 7 bases. This sequence originates from a man between 60 and 75 years old with T-cell large granular lymphocyte leukemia. Some clones in this sample may be carry-over from other donors' samples. The sample was peripheral blood mononuclear cells. The CDR3 reads CASSLTTSPNEQFF. CDR3 nucleotide sequence: TGTGCCAGCAGTTTAACGACTAGCCCTAATGAGCAGTTCTTC.